This T cell receptor (beta chain) was recovered during a study of shared clonotypes between healthy human individuals. Germline V gene data show CDR1 as SGHAT and CDR2 as FQNNGV. The CDR3 has 12 residues. V gave up 0 bases and J gave up 11 bases, with 10 bases separating them. Generated by immunoSEQ multiplex PCR, the TCRdb table keeps only in-frame clones and is missing some. In the table there are some 2,400,000 clones, 90% to 96% of which are singletons. The clonotype originates from a man between 18 and 35 years old in good health. The gene calls are TRBV11-2 and TRBJ1-2; D ambiguous. The sample taken for sequencing was naive CD4+ T cells sorted from blood. Indicated subset: CD45RA+ positively selected. The CDR3 DNA reads as TGTGCCAGCAGCTTAGACAGGCTCTGGTACACCTTC. Encoded protein: CASSLDRLWYTF.